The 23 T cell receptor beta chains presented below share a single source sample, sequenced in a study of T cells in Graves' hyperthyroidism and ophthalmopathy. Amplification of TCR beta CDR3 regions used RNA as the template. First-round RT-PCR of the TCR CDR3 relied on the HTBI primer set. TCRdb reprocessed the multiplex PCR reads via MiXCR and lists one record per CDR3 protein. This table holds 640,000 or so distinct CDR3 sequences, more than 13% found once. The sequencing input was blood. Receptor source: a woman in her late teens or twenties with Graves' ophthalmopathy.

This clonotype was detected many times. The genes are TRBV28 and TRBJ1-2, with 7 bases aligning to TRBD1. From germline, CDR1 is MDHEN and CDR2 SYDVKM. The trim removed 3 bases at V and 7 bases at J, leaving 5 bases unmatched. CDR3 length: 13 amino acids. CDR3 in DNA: TGTGCCAGCAGTTTCGGGACAGTAGTTGGCTACACCTTC. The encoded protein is CASSFGTVVGYTF.

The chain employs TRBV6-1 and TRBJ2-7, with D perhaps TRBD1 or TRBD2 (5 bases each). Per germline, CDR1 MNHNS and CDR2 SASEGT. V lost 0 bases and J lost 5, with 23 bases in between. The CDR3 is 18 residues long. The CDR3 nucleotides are TGTGCCAGCAGTGAAGCGCTTCGGGGCTTTGGGGTGATCGACGAGCAGTACTTC. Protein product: CASSEALRGFGVIDEQYF.

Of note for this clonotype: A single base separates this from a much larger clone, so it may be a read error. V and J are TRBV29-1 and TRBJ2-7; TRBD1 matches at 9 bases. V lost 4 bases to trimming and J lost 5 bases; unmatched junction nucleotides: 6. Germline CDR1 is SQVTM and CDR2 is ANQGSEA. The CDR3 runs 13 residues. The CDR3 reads CSVASGQGDEQYF. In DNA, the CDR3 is TGCAGCGTTGCCTCGGGACAGGGAGACGAGCAGTACTTC.

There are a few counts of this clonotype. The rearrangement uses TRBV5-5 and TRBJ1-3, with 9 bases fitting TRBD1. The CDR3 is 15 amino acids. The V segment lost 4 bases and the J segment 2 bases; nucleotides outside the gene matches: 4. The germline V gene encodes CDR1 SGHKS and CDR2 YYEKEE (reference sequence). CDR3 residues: CASSPDRGAGNTIYF. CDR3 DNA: TGTGCCAGCAGCCCAGACAGGGGGGCTGGAAACACCATATATTTT. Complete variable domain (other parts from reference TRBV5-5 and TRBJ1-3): DAGVTQSPTHLIKTRGQQVTLRCSPISGHKSVSWYQQVLGQGPQFIFQYYEKEERGRGNFPDRFSARQFPNYSSELNVNALLLGDSALYLCASSPDRGAGNTIYFGEGSWLTVV.

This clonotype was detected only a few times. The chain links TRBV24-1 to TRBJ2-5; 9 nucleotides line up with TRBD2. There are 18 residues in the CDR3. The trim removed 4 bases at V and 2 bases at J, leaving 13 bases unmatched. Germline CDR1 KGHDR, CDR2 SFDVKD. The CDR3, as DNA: TGTGCCACCAGTGAAACGGGACTAGCAGGACATAAACAAGAGACCCAGTACTTC. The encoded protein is CATSETGLAGHKQETQYF.

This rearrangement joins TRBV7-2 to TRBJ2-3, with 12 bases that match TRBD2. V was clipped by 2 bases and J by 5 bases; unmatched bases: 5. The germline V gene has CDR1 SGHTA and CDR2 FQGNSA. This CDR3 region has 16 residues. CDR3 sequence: CASSLWTSGVGDTQYF. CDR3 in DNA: TGTGCCAGCAGCTTATGGACTAGCGGGGTAGGAGATACGCAGTATTTT.

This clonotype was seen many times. The CDR3, as DNA: TGTGCCAGCAGTTCCCCCACCCTTTTGACTGAAGCTTTCTTT. This translates into CASSSPTLLTEAFF. This rearrangement joins TRBV28 to TRBJ1-1; D remains unclear. Germline V gene sequence: CDR1 MDHEN, CDR2 SYDVKM. The CDR3 sequence is 14 residues long. The V end was cut by 4 bases, the J end by 5 bases, with 14 bases between.

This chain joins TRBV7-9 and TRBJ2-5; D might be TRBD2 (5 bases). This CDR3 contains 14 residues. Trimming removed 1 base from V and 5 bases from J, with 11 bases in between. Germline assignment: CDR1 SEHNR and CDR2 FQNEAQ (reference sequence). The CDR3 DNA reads TGTGCCAGCAGCTTAGTGGCTAGCCTTGAGACCCAGTACTTC. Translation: CASSLVASLETQYF.

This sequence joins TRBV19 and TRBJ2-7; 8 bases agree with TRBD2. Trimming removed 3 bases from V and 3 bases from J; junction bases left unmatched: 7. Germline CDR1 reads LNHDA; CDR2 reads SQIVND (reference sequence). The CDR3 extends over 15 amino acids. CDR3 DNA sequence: TGTGCCAGTAGTATTAGCGGGGTCGAACTCTACGAGCAGTACTTC. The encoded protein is CASSISGVELYEQYF.

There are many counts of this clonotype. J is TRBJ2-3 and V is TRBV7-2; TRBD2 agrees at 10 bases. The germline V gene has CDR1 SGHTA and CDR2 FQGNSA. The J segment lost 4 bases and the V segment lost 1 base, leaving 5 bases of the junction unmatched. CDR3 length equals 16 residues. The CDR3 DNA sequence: TGTGCCAGCAGCTTAGGGCTAGCGGGAGAATCAGATACGCAGTATTTT. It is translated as CASSLGLAGESDTQYF.

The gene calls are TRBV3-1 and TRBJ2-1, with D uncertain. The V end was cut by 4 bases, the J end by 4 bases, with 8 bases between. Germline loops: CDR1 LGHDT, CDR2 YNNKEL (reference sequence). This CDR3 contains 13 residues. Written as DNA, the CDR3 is TGTGCCAGCAGCCCAACGGAATACAATGAGCAGTTCTTC. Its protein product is CASSPTEYNEQFF.

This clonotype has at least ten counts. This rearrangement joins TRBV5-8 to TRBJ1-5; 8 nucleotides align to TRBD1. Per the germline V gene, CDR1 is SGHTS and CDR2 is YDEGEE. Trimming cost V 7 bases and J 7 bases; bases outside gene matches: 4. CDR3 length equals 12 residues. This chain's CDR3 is CASSGGRQPQHF. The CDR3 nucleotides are TGTGCCAGCTCAGGGGGCCGGCAGCCCCAGCATTTT.

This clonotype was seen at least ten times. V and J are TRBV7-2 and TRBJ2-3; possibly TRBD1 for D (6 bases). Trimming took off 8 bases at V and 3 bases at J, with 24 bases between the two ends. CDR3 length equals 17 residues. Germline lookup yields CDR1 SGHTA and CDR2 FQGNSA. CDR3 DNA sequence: TGTGCCAGCTCCAGGGGAAGTTCGGTCTTGCGGACAGATACGCAGTATTTT. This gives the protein CASSRGSSVLRTDTQYF.

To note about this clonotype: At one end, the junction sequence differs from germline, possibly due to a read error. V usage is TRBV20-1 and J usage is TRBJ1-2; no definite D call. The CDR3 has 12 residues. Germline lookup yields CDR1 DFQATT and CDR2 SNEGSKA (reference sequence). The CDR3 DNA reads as TGCAGTGCCATCCCTCAATCCTATGGCAACACCTTC. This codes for CSAIPQSYGNTF.

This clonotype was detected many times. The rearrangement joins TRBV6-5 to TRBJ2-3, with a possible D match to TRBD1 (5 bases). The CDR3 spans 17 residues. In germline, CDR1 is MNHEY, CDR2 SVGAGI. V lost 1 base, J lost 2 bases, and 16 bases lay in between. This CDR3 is CASSYFGATDLTDTQYF. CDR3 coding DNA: TGTGCCAGCAGTTACTTTGGGGCGACAGACCTCACAGATACGCAGTATTTT.

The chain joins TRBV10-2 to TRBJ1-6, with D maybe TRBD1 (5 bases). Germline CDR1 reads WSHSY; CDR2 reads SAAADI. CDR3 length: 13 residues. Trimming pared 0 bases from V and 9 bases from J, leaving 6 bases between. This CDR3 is CASSESGGSPLHF. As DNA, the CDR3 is TGCGCCAGCAGTGAGTCGGGGGGTTCACCCCTCCACTTT.

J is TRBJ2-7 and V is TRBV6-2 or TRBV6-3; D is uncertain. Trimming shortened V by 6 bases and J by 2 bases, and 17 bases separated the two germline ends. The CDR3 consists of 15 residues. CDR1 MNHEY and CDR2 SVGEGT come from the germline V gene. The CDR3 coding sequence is TGTGCCAGCAGCTCGCCGCTGGCGGAGACCTACGAGCAGTACTTC. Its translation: CASSSPLAETYEQYF.

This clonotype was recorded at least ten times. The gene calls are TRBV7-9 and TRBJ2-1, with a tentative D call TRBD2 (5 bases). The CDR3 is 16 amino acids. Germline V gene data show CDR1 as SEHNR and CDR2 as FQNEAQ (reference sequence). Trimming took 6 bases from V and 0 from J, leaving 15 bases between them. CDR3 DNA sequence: TGTGCCAGCAGTCTGGTGAGGGCCCCCTCCTACAATGAGCAGTTCTTC. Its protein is CASSLVRAPSYNEQFF.

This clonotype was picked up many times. This CDR3 reads CASTEAYEQYF. In nucleotides, the CDR3 is TGTGCCAGCACGGAGGCCTACGAGCAGTACTTC. V usage is TRBV28 and J usage is TRBJ2-7; D may be TRBD2 (5 bases). V was pared by 7 bases and J by 2 bases, with 6 bases between. This CDR3 comprises 11 residues. Germline values: CDR1 MDHEN, CDR2 SYDVKM.

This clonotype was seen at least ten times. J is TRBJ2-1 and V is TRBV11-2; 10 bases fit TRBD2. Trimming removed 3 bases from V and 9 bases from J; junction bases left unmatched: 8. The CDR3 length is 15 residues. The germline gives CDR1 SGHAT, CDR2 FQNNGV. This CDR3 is CASSFQASGSSEQFF. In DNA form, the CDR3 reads TGTGCCAGCAGCTTTCAGGCTAGCGGGAGCAGTGAGCAGTTCTTC.

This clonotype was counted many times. As DNA, the CDR3 is TGCAGTTTGATAGCGGGAGGCTCCTACGAGCAGTACTTC. This encodes CSLIAGGSYEQYF. V and J are TRBV20-1 and TRBJ2-7; TRBD2 matches at 10 bases. This CDR3 comprises 13 residues. Germline loops: CDR1 DFQATT, CDR2 SNEGSKA (reference sequence). After removal of 8 bases from V and 0 bases from J, the junction contained 4 bases not matched to a gene.

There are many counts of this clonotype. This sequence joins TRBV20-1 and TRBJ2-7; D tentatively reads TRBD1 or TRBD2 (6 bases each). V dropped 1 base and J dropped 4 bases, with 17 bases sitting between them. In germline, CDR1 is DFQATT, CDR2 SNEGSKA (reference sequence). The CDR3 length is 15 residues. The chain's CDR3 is CSARVGRGPGYEQYF. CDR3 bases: TGCAGTGCTAGAGTCGGCCGGGGGCCAGGGTACGAGCAGTACTTC.

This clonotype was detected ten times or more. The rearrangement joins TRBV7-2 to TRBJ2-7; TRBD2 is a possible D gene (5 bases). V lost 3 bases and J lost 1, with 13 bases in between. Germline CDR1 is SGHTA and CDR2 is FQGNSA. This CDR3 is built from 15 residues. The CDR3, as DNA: TGTGCCAGCAGCTTCAGCGGTCTAGCTTCCTACGAGCAGTACTTC. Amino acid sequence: CASSFSGLASYEQYF. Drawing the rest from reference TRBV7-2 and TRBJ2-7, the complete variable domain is GAGVSQSPSNKVTEKGKDVELRCDPISGHTALYWYRQSLGQGLEFLIYFQGNSAPDKSGLPSDRFSAERTGGSVSTLTIQRTQQEDSAVYLCASSFSGLASYEQYFGPGTRLTVT.